Presented here are 13 T cell receptor beta chains from one specimen sequenced in a study of metastatic and nonmetastatic thyroid tumors. TCRdb reanalyzed the PCR reads via MiXCR. The table shows 4,900 or so clones, with roughly 30% occurring only once. Thyroid surgery was preceded by no treatment in any patient. Input material: adjacent normal tissue. These receptor sequences come from a female donor with papillary thyroid cancer or a benign thyroid nodule (not recorded which). Some clones in this sample may be carry-over from other donors' samples.

In this sample, this clone turned up a few times. The rearrangement joins TRBV6-1 to TRBJ2-7; 8 nucleotides match TRBD1. This CDR3 contains 14 residues. The trim removed 9 bases at V and 6 bases at J, leaving 13 bases unmatched. Germline values: CDR1 MNHNS, CDR2 SASEGT. This CDR3 is CARSKTDRVREQYF. CDR3 nucleotides: TGTGCCAGAAGTAAGACGGACAGGGTCCGCGAGCAGTACTTC.

The chain has TRBV27 and TRBJ2-7, with 8 positions matching TRBD2. Germline CDR1 and CDR2: MNHEY and SMNVEV (reference sequence). The ends lost 5 bases at V and 4 bases at J; junction bases unmatched: 13. The CDR3 runs 16 residues. CDR3 in amino acids: CASSNDRGGEGYEQYF. The CDR3 nucleotides are TGTGCCAGCAGTAACGACCGGGGGGGGGAAGGGTACGAGCAGTACTTC.

This clone was seen only a few times. The rearrangement joins TRBV2 to TRBJ1-6, with a possible D match to TRBD1 (5 bases). This CDR3 has 14 residues. V was cut by 6 bases and J by 9 bases, with 15 bases left in between. The germline CDR1 and CDR2 sequences are SNHLY and FYNNEI. CDR3 protein: CASRENPGTSPLHF. The CDR3 coding sequence is TGTGCCAGCAGGGAAAACCCAGGGACTTCACCCCTCCACTTT.

This chain joins TRBV4-1 and TRBJ2-1; possible D gene TRBD2, 5 bases. V was pared by 0 bases and J by 9 bases, with 9 bases between. Germline assignment: CDR1 MGHRA and CDR2 YSYEKL. The CDR3 has 13 residues. The CDR3 reads CASSQEVALEQFF. CDR3 DNA sequence: TGCGCCAGCAGCCAAGAAGTAGCGCTTGAGCAGTTCTTC.

CDR3 sequence reads: CASSEGFGETQYF. The CDR3 coding sequence is TGTGCCAGCAGTGAAGGGTTTGGAGAGACCCAGTACTTC. This chain uses TRBV6-1 with TRBJ2-5; D ambiguous. The CDR3 is 13 amino acids. Trimming took 1 base from V and 4 from J, leaving 7 bases between them. Per the germline V gene, CDR1 is MNHNS and CDR2 is SASEGT.

This clone came up a few times. This chain uses TRBV28 with TRBJ2-1, with D maybe TRBD1 (6 bases). Trimming removed 2 bases from V and 15 bases from J, with 20 bases in between. The CDR3 has 14 residues. Germline values: CDR1 MDHEN, CDR2 SYDVKM. The CDR3 DNA reads TGTGCCAGCAGTTTAGGGCCACGGCTCCCCAGGGGGTTCTTC. Residues: CASSLGPRLPRGFF.

This clone was detected only a few times. The V and J genes are TRBV6-1 and TRBJ1-1, with D perhaps matching TRBD1 (6 bases). Trimming cost V 11 bases and J 4 bases, with 20 bases left between them. This CDR3 comprises 14 residues. Germline V gene lookup returns CDR1 MNHNS and CDR2 SASEGT. CDR3 in DNA: TGTGCCGCCTCGGGACATGCCTCTGCCACTGAAGCTTTCTTT. Amino acids: CAASGHASATEAFF.

The sample holds one count of this clone. The rearrangement links TRBV13 to TRBJ1-2; unclear D gene. The CDR3 has 15 residues. Germline-derived CDR1 and CDR2 are PRHDT and FYEKMQ (reference sequence). V was shortened by 0 bases and J by 5 bases, with 13 bases between the two germline ends. CDR3 DNA: TGTGCCAGCAGCTTAGGGGTAACCGGAGGGTATGGCTACACCTTC. As protein: CASSLGVTGGYGYTF.

A few counts support this clone. The chain joins TRBV2 to TRBJ1-6, with D maybe TRBD1 (5 bases). V was clipped by 6 bases and J by 4 bases, with 10 bases between them. Per germline, CDR1 SNHLY and CDR2 FYNNEI. The CDR3 covers 14 residues. This chain's CDR3 is CASRRDAYNSPLHF. In DNA, the CDR3 is TGTGCCAGCAGAAGGGACGCATATAATTCACCCCTCCACTTT.

A few counts support this clone. The chain combines TRBV19 with TRBJ1-2; D call uncertain. Germline CDR1 reads LNHDA; CDR2 reads SQIVND (reference sequence). Trimming shortened V by 7 bases and J by 4 bases, and 13 bases separated the two germline ends. The CDR3 loop spans 13 amino acids. CDR3 DNA: TGTGCCAGTACCACTGCCCGCGGCTATGGCTACACCTTC. Amino acid sequence: CASTTARGYGYTF. Full variable domain (outside the CDR3, taken from reference TRBV19 and TRBJ1-2): DGGITQSPKYLFRKEGQNVTLSCEQNLNHDAMYWYRQDPGQGLRLIYYSQIVNDFQKGDIAEGYSVSREKKESFPLTVTSAQKNPTAFYLCASTTARGYGYTFGSGTRLTVV.

This clone came up once. The chain carries TRBV20-1 and TRBJ2-2; TRBD2 might be the D (5 bases). V shed 5 bases and J shed 6 bases, with 13 bases lying between them. The CDR3 is 13 residues long. In germline, CDR1 is DFQATT, CDR2 SNEGSKA (reference sequence). Here the CDR3 reads CSAPDSPAGELFF. The CDR3 DNA reads as TGCAGTGCTCCGGACTCTCCTGCCGGGGAGCTGTTTTTT.

The chain is built from TRBV6-5 and TRBJ2-1; 10 nucleotides line up with TRBD2. The CDR3 has 18 amino acids. V was clipped by 4 bases and J by 0 bases; unmatched bases: 9. CDR1 MNHEY and CDR2 SVGAGI come from the germline V gene. CDR3 sequence: CASSSRTSGSCSYNEQFF. CDR3 DNA: TGTGCCAGCAGTTCCCGGACTAGCGGTAGTTGCTCCTACAATGAGCAGTTCTTC.

In its sample, this clone ranks as large. This chain uses TRBV2 with TRBJ1-1, with D unresolved. Germline CDR1 and CDR2: SNHLY and FYNNEI. V was trimmed by 6 bases and J by 1 base, leaving 9 bases between them. CDR3 length equals 13 residues. CDR3 in amino acids: CASRAGGNTEAFF. The CDR3 DNA reads TGTGCCAGCAGAGCAGGTGGGAACACTGAAGCTTTCTTT.